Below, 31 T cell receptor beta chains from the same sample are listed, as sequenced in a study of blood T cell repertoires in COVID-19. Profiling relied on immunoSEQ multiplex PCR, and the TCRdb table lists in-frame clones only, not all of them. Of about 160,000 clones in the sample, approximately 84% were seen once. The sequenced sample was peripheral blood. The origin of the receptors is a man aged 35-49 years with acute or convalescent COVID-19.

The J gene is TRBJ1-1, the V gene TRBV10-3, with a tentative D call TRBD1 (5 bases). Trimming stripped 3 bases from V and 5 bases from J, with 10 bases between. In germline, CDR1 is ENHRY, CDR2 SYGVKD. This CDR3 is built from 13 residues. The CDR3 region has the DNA TGTGCCATCAGTGAAGGACACTCAACTGAAGCTTTCTTT. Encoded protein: CAISEGHSTEAFF.

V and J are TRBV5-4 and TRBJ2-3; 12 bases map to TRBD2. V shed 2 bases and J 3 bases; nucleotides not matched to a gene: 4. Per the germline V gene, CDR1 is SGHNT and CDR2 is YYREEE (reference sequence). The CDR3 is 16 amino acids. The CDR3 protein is CASSFLAGGPTDTQYF. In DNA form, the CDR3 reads TGTGCCAGCAGCTTCCTAGCGGGGGGGCCGACAGATACGCAGTATTTT.

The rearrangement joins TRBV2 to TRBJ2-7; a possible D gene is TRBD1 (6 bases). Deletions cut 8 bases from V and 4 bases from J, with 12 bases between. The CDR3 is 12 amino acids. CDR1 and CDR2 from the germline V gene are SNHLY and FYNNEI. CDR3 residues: CASHQGSYEQYF. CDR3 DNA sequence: TGTGCCAGCCATCAGGGGTCGTACGAGCAGTACTTC. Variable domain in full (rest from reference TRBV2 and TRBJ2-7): EPEVTQTPSHQVTQMGQEVILRCVPISNHLYFYWYRQILGQKVEFLVSFYNNEISEKSEIFDDQFSVERPDGSNFTLKIRSTKLEDSAMYFCASHQGSYEQYFGPGTRLTVT.

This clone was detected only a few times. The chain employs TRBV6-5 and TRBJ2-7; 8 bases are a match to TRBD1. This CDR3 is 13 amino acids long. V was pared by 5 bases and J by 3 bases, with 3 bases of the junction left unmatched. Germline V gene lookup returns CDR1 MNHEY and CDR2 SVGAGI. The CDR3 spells CASSTGTGYEQYF. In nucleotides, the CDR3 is TGTGCCAGCAGTACCGGGACAGGCTACGAGCAGTACTTC.

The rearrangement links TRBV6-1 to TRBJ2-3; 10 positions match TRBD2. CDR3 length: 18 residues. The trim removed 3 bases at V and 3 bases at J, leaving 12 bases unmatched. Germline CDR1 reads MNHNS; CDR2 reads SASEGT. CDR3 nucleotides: TGTGCCAGCAGTGACAGCGGGGGGGCGGGGAGTGGTACAGATACGCAGTATTTT. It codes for CASSDSGGAGSGTDTQYF.

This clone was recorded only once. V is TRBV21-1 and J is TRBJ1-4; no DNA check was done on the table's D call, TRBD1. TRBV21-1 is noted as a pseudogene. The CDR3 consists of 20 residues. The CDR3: CASSKQEGGTGGWYSEKLFF. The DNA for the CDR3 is TGTGCCAGCAGCAAACAAGAAGGTGGGACAGGGGGCTGGTATTCGGAAAAACTGTTTTTT.

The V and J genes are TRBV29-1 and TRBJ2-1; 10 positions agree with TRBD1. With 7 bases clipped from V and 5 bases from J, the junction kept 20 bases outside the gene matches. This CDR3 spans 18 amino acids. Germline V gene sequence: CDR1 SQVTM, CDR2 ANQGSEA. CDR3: CSAQRSDRGGKGNNEQFF. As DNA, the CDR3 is TGCAGCGCCCAAAGGTCGGACAGGGGGGGCAAAGGAAACAATGAGCAGTTCTTC.

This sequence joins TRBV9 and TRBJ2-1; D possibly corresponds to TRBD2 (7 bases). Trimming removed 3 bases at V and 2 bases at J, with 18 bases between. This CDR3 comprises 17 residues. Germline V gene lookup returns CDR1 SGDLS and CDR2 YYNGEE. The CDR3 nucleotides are TGTGCCAGCAGCGAGTCCTCCTGGGGGGGCCCCTACAATGAGCAGTTCTTC. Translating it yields CASSESSWGGPYNEQFF.

CDR3 amino acids: CASSLVGNTGELFF. CDR3 DNA: TGTGCCAGCAGCTTAGTCGGGAACACCGGGGAGCTGTTTTTT. The V gene is TRBV7-2, the J gene TRBJ2-2; the D is unclear. There are 14 residues in the CDR3. Germline CDR1 reads SGHTA; CDR2 reads FQGNSA. V lost 1 base and J 1 base, leaving 4 bases between the germline ends.

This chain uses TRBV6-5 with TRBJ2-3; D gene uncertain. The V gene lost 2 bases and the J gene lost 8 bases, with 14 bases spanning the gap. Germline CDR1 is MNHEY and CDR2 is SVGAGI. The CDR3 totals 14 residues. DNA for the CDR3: TGTGCCAGCAGTTACGGGCAGGCCTCTCTTACGCAGTATTTT. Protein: CASSYGQASLTQYF.

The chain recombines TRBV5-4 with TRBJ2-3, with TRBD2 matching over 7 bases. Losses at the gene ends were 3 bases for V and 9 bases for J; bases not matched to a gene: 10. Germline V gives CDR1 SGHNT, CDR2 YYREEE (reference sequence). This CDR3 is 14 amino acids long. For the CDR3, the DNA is TGTGCCAGCAGCTCCCAGGCCCCGGGAGGCACGCAGTATTTT. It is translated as CASSSQAPGGTQYF.

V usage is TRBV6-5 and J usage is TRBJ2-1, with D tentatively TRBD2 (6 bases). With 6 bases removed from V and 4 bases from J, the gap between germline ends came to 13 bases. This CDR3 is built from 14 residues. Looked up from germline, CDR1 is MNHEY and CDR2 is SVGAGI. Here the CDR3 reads CASRGTGYYNEQFF. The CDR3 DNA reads TGTGCCAGCAGAGGGACTGGGTATTACAATGAGCAGTTCTTC.

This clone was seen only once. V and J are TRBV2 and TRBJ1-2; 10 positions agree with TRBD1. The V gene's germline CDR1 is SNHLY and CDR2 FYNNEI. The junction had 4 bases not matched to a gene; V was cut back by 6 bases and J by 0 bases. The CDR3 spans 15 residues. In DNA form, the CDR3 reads TGTGCCAGCAGAGGGGACAGGGGAACTAACTATGGCTACACCTTC. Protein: CASRGDRGTNYGYTF.

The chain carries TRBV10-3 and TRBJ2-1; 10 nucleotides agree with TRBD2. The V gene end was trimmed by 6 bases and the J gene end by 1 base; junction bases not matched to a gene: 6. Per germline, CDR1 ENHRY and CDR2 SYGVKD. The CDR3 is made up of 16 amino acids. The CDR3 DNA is TGTGCCATCAGGACCAGCGGGGGGGTATCCTACAATGAGCAGTTCTTC. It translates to CAIRTSGGVSYNEQFF.

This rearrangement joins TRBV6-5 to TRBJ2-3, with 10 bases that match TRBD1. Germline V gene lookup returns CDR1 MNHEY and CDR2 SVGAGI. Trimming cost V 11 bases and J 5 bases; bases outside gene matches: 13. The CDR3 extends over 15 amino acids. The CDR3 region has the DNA TGTGCCGGAGGACAGGGGGAAACGTATGGAGATACGCAGTATTTT. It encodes CAGGQGETYGDTQYF.

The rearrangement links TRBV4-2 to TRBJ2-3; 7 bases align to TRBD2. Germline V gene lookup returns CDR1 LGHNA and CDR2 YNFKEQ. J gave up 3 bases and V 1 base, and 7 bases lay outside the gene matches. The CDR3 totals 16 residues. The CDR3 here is CASSQGGTTLTDTQYF. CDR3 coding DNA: TGTGCCAGCAGCCAAGGAGGGACTACACTGACAGATACGCAGTATTTT.

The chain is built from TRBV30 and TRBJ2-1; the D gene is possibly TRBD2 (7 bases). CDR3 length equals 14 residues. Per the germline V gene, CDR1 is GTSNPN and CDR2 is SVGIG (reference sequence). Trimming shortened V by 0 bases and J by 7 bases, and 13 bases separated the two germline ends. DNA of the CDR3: TGTGCCTGGAGTGTCTTAGGGGGGGCGAATGAGCAGTTCTTC. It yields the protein CAWSVLGGANEQFF.

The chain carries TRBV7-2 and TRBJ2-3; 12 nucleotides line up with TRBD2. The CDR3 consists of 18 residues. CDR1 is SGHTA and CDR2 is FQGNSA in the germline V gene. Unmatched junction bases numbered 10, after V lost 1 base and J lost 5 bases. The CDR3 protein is CASSLVGLAGGQVDTQYF. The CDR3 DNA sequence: TGTGCCAGCAGCTTAGTTGGCCTAGCGGGGGGGCAGGTAGATACGCAGTATTTT.

CDR3 residues: CASSPAGARSTDTQYF. CDR3 in DNA: TGTGCCAGCAGCCCCGCTGGGGCGAGGAGCACAGATACGCAGTATTTT. The gene calls are TRBV11-2 and TRBJ2-3, with D possibly TRBD1 on 5 matching bases. The CDR3 covers 16 residues. Per germline, CDR1 SGHAT and CDR2 FQNNGV. V shed 5 bases and J shed 0 bases, with 15 bases lying between them.

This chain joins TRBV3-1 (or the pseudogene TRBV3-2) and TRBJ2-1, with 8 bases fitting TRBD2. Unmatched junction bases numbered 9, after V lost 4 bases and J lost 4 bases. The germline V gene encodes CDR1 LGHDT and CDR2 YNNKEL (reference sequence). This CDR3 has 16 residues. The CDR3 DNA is TGTGCCAGCAGCCCCCAAGCGGGGGTAATTTACAATGAGCAGTTCTTC. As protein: CASSPQAGVIYNEQFF.

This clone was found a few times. The CDR3 here is CASSPRSAGGGFIGGELFF. The CDR3 DNA follows: TGTGCCAGCAGCCCCCGGTCAGCGGGGGGGGGTTTTATCGGCGGGGAGCTGTTTTTT. The chain links TRBV3-1 (or the pseudogene TRBV3-2) to TRBJ2-2, with 10 bases aligning to TRBD2. The germline V gene encodes CDR1 LGHDT and CDR2 YNNKEL (reference sequence). The CDR3 length is 19 residues. The V gene end was trimmed by 4 bases and the J gene end by 7 bases; junction bases not matched to a gene: 18.

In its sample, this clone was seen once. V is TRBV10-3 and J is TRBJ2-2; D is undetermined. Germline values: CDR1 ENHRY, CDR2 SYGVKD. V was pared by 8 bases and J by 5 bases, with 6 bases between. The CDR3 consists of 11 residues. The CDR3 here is CAIEVTGELFF. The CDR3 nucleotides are TGTGCCATCGAGGTGACCGGGGAGCTGTTTTTT.

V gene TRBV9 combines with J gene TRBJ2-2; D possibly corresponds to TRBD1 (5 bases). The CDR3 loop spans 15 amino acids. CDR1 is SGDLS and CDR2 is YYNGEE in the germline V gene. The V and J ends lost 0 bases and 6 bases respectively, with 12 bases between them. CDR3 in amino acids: CASSVGQGRSGELFF. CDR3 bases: TGTGCCAGCAGCGTAGGGCAGGGTAGGTCCGGGGAGCTGTTTTTT. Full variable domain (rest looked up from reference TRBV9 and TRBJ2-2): DSGVTQTPKHLITATGQRVTLRCSPRSGDLSVYWYQQSLDQGLQFLIQYYNGEERAKGNILERFSAQQFPDLHSELNLSSLELGDSALYFCASSVGQGRSGELFFGEGSRLTVL.

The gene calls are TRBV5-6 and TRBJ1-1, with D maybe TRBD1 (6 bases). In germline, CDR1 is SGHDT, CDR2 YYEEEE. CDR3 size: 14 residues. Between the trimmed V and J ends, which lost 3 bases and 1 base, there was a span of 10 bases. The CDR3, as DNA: TGTGCCAGCAGCTGGGACACTGGGAACACTGAAGCTTTCTTT. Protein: CASSWDTGNTEAFF.

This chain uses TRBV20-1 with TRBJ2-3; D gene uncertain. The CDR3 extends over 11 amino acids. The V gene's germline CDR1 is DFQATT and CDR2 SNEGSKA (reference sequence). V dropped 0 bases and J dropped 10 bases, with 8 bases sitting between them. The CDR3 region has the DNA TGCAGTGCTAGAGAGGGCCCAGCGCAGTATTTT. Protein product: CSAREGPAQYF.

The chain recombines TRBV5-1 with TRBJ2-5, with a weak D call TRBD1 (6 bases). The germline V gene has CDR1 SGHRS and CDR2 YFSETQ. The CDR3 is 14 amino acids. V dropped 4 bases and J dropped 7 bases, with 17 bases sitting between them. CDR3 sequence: CASSPQGHLGTQYF. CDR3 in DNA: TGCGCCAGCAGCCCACAGGGCCACCTCGGGACCCAGTACTTC.

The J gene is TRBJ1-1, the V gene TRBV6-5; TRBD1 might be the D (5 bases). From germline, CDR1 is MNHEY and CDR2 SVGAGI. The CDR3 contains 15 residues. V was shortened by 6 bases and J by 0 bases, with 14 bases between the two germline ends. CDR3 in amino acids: CASSRTAGLNTEAFF. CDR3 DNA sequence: TGTGCCAGCAGCCGAACGGCAGGGCTGAACACTGAAGCTTTCTTT.

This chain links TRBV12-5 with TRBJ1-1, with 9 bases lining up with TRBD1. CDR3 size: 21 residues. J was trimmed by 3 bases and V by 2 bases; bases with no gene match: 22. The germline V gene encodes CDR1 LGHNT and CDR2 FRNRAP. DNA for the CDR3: TGTGCTAGTGGTTTGTCCCGCCTACGGGACAGGGCTAATGTTGGGGACACTGAAGCTTTCTTT. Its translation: CASGLSRLRDRANVGDTEAFF.

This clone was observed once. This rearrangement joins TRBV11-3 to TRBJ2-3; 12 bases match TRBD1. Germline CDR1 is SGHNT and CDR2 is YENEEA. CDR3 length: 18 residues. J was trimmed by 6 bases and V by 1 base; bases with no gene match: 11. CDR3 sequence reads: CASSLGGVGTGGMDTQYF. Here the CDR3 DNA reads TGTGCCAGCAGCTTAGGAGGTGTTGGGACAGGGGGCATGGATACGCAGTATTTT.

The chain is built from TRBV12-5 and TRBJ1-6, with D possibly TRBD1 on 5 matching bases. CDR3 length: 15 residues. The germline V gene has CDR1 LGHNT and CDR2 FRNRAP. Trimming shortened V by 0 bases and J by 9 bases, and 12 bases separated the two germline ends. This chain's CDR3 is CASGLVAREASPLHF. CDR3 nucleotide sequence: TGTGCTAGTGGTTTGGTGGCCAGGGAAGCTTCACCCCTCCACTTT.

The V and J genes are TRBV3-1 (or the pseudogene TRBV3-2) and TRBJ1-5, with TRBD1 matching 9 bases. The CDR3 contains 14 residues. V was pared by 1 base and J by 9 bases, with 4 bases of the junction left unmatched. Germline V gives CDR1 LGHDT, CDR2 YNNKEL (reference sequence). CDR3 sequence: CASSQAAGQGPQHF. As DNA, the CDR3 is TGTGCCAGCAGCCAAGCGGCGGGACAGGGGCCCCAGCATTTT.